These 14 T cell receptor beta chains originate from one sample sequenced in a study of shared clonotypes between healthy human individuals. Here immunoSEQ multiplex PCR was the method, and the copy in TCRdb shows in-frame clones only, minus some. The repertoire holds approximately 2,300,000 clones, with 80% to 95% as singletons. The source material was naive CD4+ T cells from PBMCs. Described subset: CD45RA+ positively selected. The receptors were sampled from a man between 18 and 29 years old in good health. Some clones in this sample may be carry-over from other donors' samples.

The chain couples TRBV9 to TRBJ1-1; 11 bases match TRBD1. V was clipped by 3 bases and J by 8 bases; unmatched bases: 9. The CDR3 consists of 15 residues. Germline V lookup: CDR1 SGDLS, CDR2 YYNGEE. CDR3 amino acids: CASSGGPGQGGEAFF. The CDR3 DNA reads TGTGCCAGCAGCGGAGGACCGGGACAGGGGGGAGAAGCTTTCTTT.

The chain has TRBV27 and TRBJ2-7; 8 bases match TRBD2. CDR1 and CDR2 (germline): MNHEY, SMNVEV (reference sequence). The CDR3 spans 14 residues. Germline trimming cut 6 bases from V and 5 bases from J; bases unmatched to any gene: 9. The DNA of the CDR3 is TGTGCCAGCAGCCCAGCGGGAGTCTTTAACGAGCAGTACTTC. Translating gives CASSPAGVFNEQYF.

This chain joins TRBV28 and TRBJ1-1, with a possible D match to TRBD1 (6 bases). V was clipped by 5 bases and J by 11 bases, with 18 bases between them. This CDR3 contains 13 residues. Germline V CDR1 and CDR2: MDHEN, SYDVKM. The CDR3 bases are TGTGCCAGCAGTAGACAGGTTCCAGATACGGCTTTCTTT. Residues: CASSRQVPDTAFF.

This clone appeared a single time. V usage is TRBV11-3 and J usage is TRBJ2-7; 8 bases agree with TRBD2. Germline CDR1 and CDR2: SGHNT and YENEEA. The CDR3 spans 16 residues. V trimming: 3 bases; J trimming: 0 bases; junction bases outside the gene matches: 7. The CDR3 is CASSLTSGGSSYEQYF. The CDR3 DNA reads TGTGCCAGCAGCTTGACATCGGGAGGGAGCTCCTACGAGCAGTACTTC.

The gene calls are TRBV6-5 and TRBJ2-2; tentative D call: TRBD2 (6 bases). Germline-derived CDR1 and CDR2 are MNHEY and SVGAGI. The CDR3 loop spans 15 amino acids. The V end lost 2 bases, the J end lost 3 bases, and 10 bases lay between the germline ends. CDR3 bases: TGTGCCAGCAGTTACAGTTCGGGGGACACCGGGGAGCTGTTTTTT. As protein: CASSYSSGDTGELFF.

This clone was seen a few times. The chain employs TRBV11-3 and TRBJ1-1; possible D gene TRBD1, 5 bases. Germline CDR1 reads SGHNT; CDR2 reads YENEEA. The CDR3 totals 13 residues. Trimming stripped 5 bases from V and 2 bases from J, with 9 bases between. The CDR3 DNA reads as TGTGCCAGCAGCCAACAGGAAAACACTGAAGCTTTCTTT. As protein: CASSQQENTEAFF.

The chain combines TRBV27 with TRBJ2-2, with 12 bases identical to TRBD2. The ends lost 6 bases at V and 7 bases at J; junction bases unmatched: 21. This CDR3 is 20 amino acids long. Germline-derived CDR1 and CDR2 are MNHEY and SMNVEV (reference sequence). Written as DNA, the CDR3 is TGTGCCAGCAGGGGGGCCTGGACTAGCGGGACTTGGGCTTACAGCGGGGAGCTGTTTTTT. It codes for CASRGAWTSGTWAYSGELFF.

The chain employs TRBV7-3 and TRBJ2-6; 9 positions match TRBD1. The V and J ends lost 6 bases and 0 bases, in that order; junction bases with no gene match: 6. The CDR3 has 17 residues. Germline V lookup: CDR1 SGHTA, CDR2 FQGTGA. In DNA, the CDR3 is TGTGCCAGCAGGCAGACAGGGGGATCCTCTGGGGCCAACGTCCTGACTTTC. As protein: CASRQTGGSSGANVLTF.

This chain links TRBV2 with TRBJ1-5; no clear D gene. The ends were cut back, 5 bases at V and 5 bases at J, with 10 bases in the middle. This CDR3 has 13 amino acids. Germline-derived CDR1 and CDR2 are SNHLY and FYNNEI. The CDR3 here is CASSRTRDQPQHF. In DNA, the CDR3 is TGTGCCAGCAGTCGGACCAGAGATCAGCCCCAGCATTTT.

This chain connects TRBV30 to TRBJ1-2, with D uncertain. Trimming shortened V by 3 bases and J by 1 base, and 9 bases separated the two germline ends. This CDR3 contains 13 residues. CDR1 and CDR2 from the germline V gene are GTSNPN and SVGIG (reference sequence). The CDR3 nucleotides read TGTGCCTGGAGAATACACGTTAACTATGGCTACACCTTC. Its protein is CAWRIHVNYGYTF.

J is TRBJ2-2 and V is TRBV7-2; TRBD2 matches 11 bases. The germline gives CDR1 SGHTA, CDR2 FQGNSA. The CDR3 is made up of 16 amino acids. Unmatched junction bases numbered 10, after V lost 6 bases and J lost 7 bases. CDR3 region: CASSFSGRAMGGELFF. In DNA, the CDR3 is TGTGCCAGCAGTTTTAGCGGGAGGGCCATGGGCGGGGAGCTGTTTTTT. The whole variable domain, remainder taken from reference TRBV7-2 and TRBJ2-2, is GAGVSQSPSNKVTEKGKDVELRCDPISGHTALYWYRQSLGQGLEFLIYFQGNSAPDKSGLPSDRFSAERTGGSVSTLTIQRTQQEDSAVYLCASSFSGRAMGGELFFGEGSRLTVL.

V and J are TRBV9 and TRBJ2-7, with TRBD2 identical over 8 bases. Germline values: CDR1 SGDLS, CDR2 YYNGEE. The CDR3 runs to 16 residues. Trimming removed 3 bases from V and 5 bases from J; junction bases left unmatched: 13. The CDR3 region has the DNA TGTGCCAGCAGCGACCACCCGGGAGGGGTCCCACACGAGCAGTACTTC. Translating gives CASSDHPGGVPHEQYF.

This chain uses TRBV7-9 with TRBJ1-2; 9 positions agree with TRBD1. The CDR3 sequence is 15 residues long. Trimming removed 5 bases from V and 3 bases from J; junction bases left unmatched: 7. Germline values: CDR1 SEHNR, CDR2 FQNEAQ (reference sequence). The CDR3 bases are TGTGCCAGCAGCCCACGGACAGGGGAGGACTATGGCTACACCTTC. It codes for CASSPRTGEDYGYTF.

The rearrangement uses TRBV2 and TRBJ1-3; 10 bases agree with TRBD1. This CDR3 comprises 15 residues. After removal of 3 bases from V and 6 bases from J, the junction contained 5 bases not matched to a gene. The V gene's germline CDR1 is SNHLY and CDR2 FYNNEI. CDR3 sequence: CASSEGQGMVNTIYF. The CDR3 bases are TGTGCCAGCAGTGAGGGACAGGGGATGGTAAACACCATATATTTT.